This T cell receptor (beta chain) was retrieved from a study of radiotherapy plus CTLA-4 blockade in lung cancer. Notes on the study in general: Blood-borne expansion of tumor-derived TCR clones followed radiotherapy plus ipilimumab.

The CDR3 is 15 amino acids. Trimming shortened V by 2 bases and J by 4 bases, and 12 bases separated the two germline ends. Germline CDR1 KGHSH, CDR2 LQKENI. Data came from immunoSEQ multiplex PCR; TCRdb stores just in-frame clones and leaves some out. The sample records 45,000 or so clones, approximately 79% being singletons. Patients in the study, people with chemo-refractory metastatic non-small-cell lung cancer, received focal radiation plus ipilimumab CTLA-4 blockade. Details on this clone: Its specificity is unknown.

The source material was peripheral blood, sampled from a patient treated with radiotherapy plus ipilimumab. The source of this sequence is a human donor with non-small cell lung cancer who had stable disease on radiotherapy plus ipilimumab. The chain is built from TRBV18 and TRBJ1-3; D remains ambiguous. The CDR3 here is CASSPMVSSGNTIYF. The CDR3 region has the DNA TGTGCCAGCTCACCAATGGTGTCCTCCGGAAACACCATATATTTT.